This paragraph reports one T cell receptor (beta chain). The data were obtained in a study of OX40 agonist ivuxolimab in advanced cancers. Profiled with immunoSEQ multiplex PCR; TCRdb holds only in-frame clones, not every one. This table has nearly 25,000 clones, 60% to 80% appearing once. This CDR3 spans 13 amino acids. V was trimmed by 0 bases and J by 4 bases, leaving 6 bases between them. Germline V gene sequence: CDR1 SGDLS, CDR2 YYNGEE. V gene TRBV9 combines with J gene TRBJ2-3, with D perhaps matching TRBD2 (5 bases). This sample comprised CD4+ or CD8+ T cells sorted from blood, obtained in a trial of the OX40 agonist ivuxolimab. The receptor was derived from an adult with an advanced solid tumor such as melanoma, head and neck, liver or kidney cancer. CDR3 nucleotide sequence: TGTGCCAGCAGCGTAGACGGGGCAGATACGCAGTATTTT. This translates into CASSVDGADTQYF.